Listed below are T cell receptor beta chains from one sample, sequenced in a study of blood T cell repertoires in COVID-19. Libraries were prepared by immunoSEQ multiplex PCR; TCRdb keeps only in-frame clonotypes and omits some of them. The sample includes approximately 220,000 clones, 80% to 90% seen only once; the top ten take about 2.2%. Sequencing was done on a sample of peripheral blood. The receptors were gathered from a woman aged 45-65 years with acute or convalescent COVID-19. The CDR3 runs from the conserved cysteine through the conserved F or W. Each record gives: D gene, V gene, J gene, clone size, CDR3 protein, CDR3 DNA. D genes are given only for firm matches. Size is stated for part of the rows, as once, few or many counts, or as a class when the clone is expanded.

TRBD1	TRBV6-2/TRBV6-3	TRBJ1-4	.	CASSRHGTDEKLFF	TGTGCCAGCAGTCGCCACGGGACAGATGAAAAACTGTTTTTT
TRBD1	TRBV19	TRBJ1-5	few	CASRPQGPLWTQHF	TGTGCCAGTAGGCCACAGGGGCCCCTTTGGACCCAGCATTTT
TRBD1	TRBV28	TRBJ1-6	.	CASSQTGSPLHF	TGTGCCAGCAGTCAGACAGGGTCACCCCTCCACTTT
TRBD1	TRBV10-3	TRBJ2-7	.	CAISTGTGNYEQYF	TGTGCCATCAGCACAGGGACAGGGAACTACGAGCAGTACTTC
TRBD2	TRBV5-4	TRBJ2-1	.	CASSWGGRKGENEQFF	TGTGCCAGCAGCTGGGGCGGGAGAAAGGGCGAGAATGAGCAGTTCTTC
.	TRBV6-6	TRBJ2-5	.	CASSYDRGGETQYF	TGTGCCAGCAGTTACGATAGGGGGGGAGAGACCCAGTACTTC
.	TRBV27	TRBJ1-2	.	CASSPQGFYGYTF	TGTGCCAGCAGTCCGCAGGGGTTCTATGGCTACACCTTC
TRBD2	TRBV5-1	TRBJ2-1	.	CASSPHSGGPYNEQFF	TGCGCCAGCAGCCCACATAGCGGGGGGCCCTACAATGAGCAGTTCTTC
TRBD1	TRBV7-9	TRBJ2-7	.	CASSLASGQASVREQYF	TGTGCCAGCAGCTTAGCTTCGGGACAGGCGAGCGTGAGGGAGCAGTACTTC
TRBD2	TRBV18	TRBJ2-3	.	CASSPGLAGGLTFGTDTQYF	TGTGCCAGCTCGCCCGGACTAGCGGGGGGGCTTACGTTCGGCACAGATACGCAGTATTTT
.	TRBV6-6	TRBJ1-2	.	CASSLKGIGYTF	TGTGCCAGTTCTCTGAAGGGGATTGGCTACACCTTC
.	TRBV5-1	TRBJ2-3	once	CASSSGGTSTDTQYF	TGCGCCAGCAGCTCGGGGGGCACTAGCACAGATACGCAGTATTTT
TRBD2	TRBV29-1	TRBJ2-1	few	CSAPMAGGVFF	TGCAGCGCTCCAATGGCGGGAGGGGTGTTCTTC
.	TRBV4-3	TRBJ2-1	once	CASSQDSSGLAPYNEQFF	TGCGCCAGCAGCCAAGATTCCAGCGGGTTGGCGCCGTACAATGAGCAGTTCTTC
TRBD1	TRBV19	TRBJ1-4	.	CASSINLWDSNEKLFF	TGTGCCAGTAGTATAAACCTTTGGGACAGCAATGAAAAACTGTTTTTT
TRBD1	TRBV7-8	TRBJ1-5	.	CASSLGDRADQPQHF	TGTGCCAGCAGCTTGGGGGACAGGGCGGACCAGCCCCAGCATTTT
TRBD2	TRBV2	TRBJ2-3	.	CASFPLGLAGEYGTDTQYF	TGTGCCAGCTTTCCTTTGGGACTAGCGGGAGAATACGGCACAGATACGCAGTATTTT
TRBD1	TRBV19	TRBJ2-2	.	CASSIWVTGGNGELFF	TGTGCCAGTAGTATTTGGGTGACAGGGGGTAACGGGGAGCTGTTTTTT
TRBD2	TRBV9	TRBJ2-2	.	CASSVEAGFTGELFF	TGTGCCAGCAGCGTAGAAGCGGGATTTACCGGGGAGCTGTTTTTT
.	TRBV27	TRBJ2-3	few	CASRLQASTDTQYF	TGTGCCAGCAGACTTCAGGCTTCCACAGATACGCAGTATTTT
.	TRBV9	TRBJ1-6	.	CASSVGSRPSPLHF	TGTGCCAGCAGCGTAGGCTCCAGGCCATCACCCCTCCACTTT
.	TRBV7-6	TRBJ1-1	.	CASSLGGVMNTEAFF	TGTGCCAGCAGCTTAGGGGGGGTGATGAACACTGAAGCTTTCTTT
TRBD2	TRBV3-1/TRBV3-2	TRBJ2-5	.	CASSQGSSGVETQYF	TGTGCCAGCAGCCAAGGATCTAGCGGGGTGGAGACCCAGTACTTC
.	TRBV5-4	TRBJ1-2	.	CASSLPGYSWKGYTF	TGTGCCAGCAGCTTGCCGGGGTACTCATGGAAGGGCTACACCTTC
.	TRBV5-1	TRBJ1-1	.	CASSLAGIREAFF	TGCGCCAGCAGCTTGGCCGGGATCCGGGAAGCTTTCTTT
TRBD2	TRBV7-2	TRBJ2-7	.	CASSLEATSLSEQYF	TGTGCCAGCAGCTTAGAGGCGACTAGCTTGTCCGAGCAGTACTTC
.	TRBV6-5	TRBJ2-1	few	CASSSLAPPRNEQFF	TGTGCCAGCAGTTCTTTGGCACCCCCGAGGAATGAGCAGTTCTTC
TRBD1	TRBV7-8	TRBJ2-7	once	CASSSIQGQGEYEQYF	TGTGCCAGCAGCTCCATCCAAGGACAGGGGGAGTACGAGCAGTACTTC
TRBD1	TRBV18	TRBJ2-5	.	CASSLWTGKAQYF	TGTGCCAGCTCACTGTGGACAGGCAAGGCCCAGTACTTC
TRBD1	TRBV19	TRBJ1-1	.	CASSDGQGGGTEAFF	TGTGCCAGTAGTGACGGACAGGGAGGAGGCACTGAAGCTTTCTTT
TRBD2	TRBV10-3	TRBJ2-1	once	CAIKAGEGNEQFF	TGTGCCATCAAGGCGGGAGAGGGCAATGAGCAGTTCTTC
.	TRBV6-5	TRBJ2-7	few	CASTNNYEQYF	TGTGCCAGCACGAACAACTACGAGCAGTACTTC
.	TRBV6-2/TRBV6-3	TRBJ1-1	.	CASSWTRLNTEAFF	TGTGCCAGCAGTTGGACTCGGCTGAACACTGAAGCTTTCTTT
TRBD1	TRBV5-1	TRBJ1-1	.	CASSPGQGATEAFF	TGCGCCAGCAGCCCGGGGCAGGGGGCCACTGAAGCTTTCTTT
TRBD1	TRBV5-1	TRBJ1-1	.	CASSGTGAQAFF	TGCGCCAGCAGCGGGACAGGGGCGCAAGCTTTCTTT
TRBD1	TRBV30	TRBJ1-4	.	CAWKLGTANEKLFF	TGTGCCTGGAAATTAGGGACAGCTAATGAAAAACTGTTTTTT
.	TRBV7-2	TRBJ2-3	.	CASSSLTSDTQYF	TGTGCCAGCAGCTCTCTGACTTCAGATACGCAGTATTTT
.	TRBV12-3/TRBV12-4	TRBJ1-1	.	CASSQGYEAFF	TGTGCCAGCAGTCAGGGGTATGAAGCTTTCTTT
.	TRBV18	TRBJ1-4	.	CASSPMGLEKLFF	TGTGCCAGCTCACCCATGGGGCTTGAAAAACTGTTTTTT
.	TRBV5-5	TRBJ1-3	.	CASSQRQDDDGGNTIYF	TGTGCCAGCAGCCAGCGACAGGATGATGACGGAGGAAACACCATATATTTT
TRBD2	TRBV9	TRBJ2-7	once	CASSVSYSGLAGPYEQYF	TGTGCCAGCAGCGTATCCTACTCGGGACTAGCGGGGCCCTACGAGCAGTACTTC
TRBD2	TRBV7-2	TRBJ2-7	.	CASSFSGGPDYEQYF	TGTGCCAGCAGTTTCTCGGGGGGACCTGACTACGAGCAGTACTTC
TRBD2	TRBV6-5	TRBJ2-7	.	CASRTSSGPYEQYF	TGTGCCAGCAGGACTAGCTCAGGACCGTACGAGCAGTACTTC
.	TRBV4-3	TRBJ1-4	.	CASSQERAPDEKLFF	TGCGCCAGCAGCCAAGAGCGGGCGCCGGATGAAAAACTGTTTTTT
.	TRBV24-1	TRBJ2-5	.	CATSDHQGIQETQYF	TGTGCCACCAGTGACCACCAGGGGATCCAAGAGACCCAGTACTTC